This T cell receptor (beta chain) comes out of a study of cytomegalovirus exposure and HLA in healthy donors. Germline CDR1 SGHNT, CDR2 YENEEA. The CDR3 consists of 14 residues. The ends were cut back, 5 bases at V and 0 bases at J, with 11 bases in the middle. Primers for the PCR totalled 60 Vbeta and 13 Jbeta. The method was immunoSEQ multiplex PCR; TCRdb's version includes in-frame clones alone and lacks a portion of them. Of 130,000 to 150,000 clones in the sample, roughly 80% were seen once. Material for sequencing was PBMCs. The sequence was collected from a woman aged 40 to 50 in good health and CMV-seropositive. The chain couples TRBV11-3 to TRBJ2-7; D perhaps matches TRBD1 (5 bases). The CDR3 here is CASSPDDSSYEQYF. CDR3 sequence (DNA): TGTGCCAGCAGCCCAGATGACAGCTCCTACGAGCAGTACTTC.